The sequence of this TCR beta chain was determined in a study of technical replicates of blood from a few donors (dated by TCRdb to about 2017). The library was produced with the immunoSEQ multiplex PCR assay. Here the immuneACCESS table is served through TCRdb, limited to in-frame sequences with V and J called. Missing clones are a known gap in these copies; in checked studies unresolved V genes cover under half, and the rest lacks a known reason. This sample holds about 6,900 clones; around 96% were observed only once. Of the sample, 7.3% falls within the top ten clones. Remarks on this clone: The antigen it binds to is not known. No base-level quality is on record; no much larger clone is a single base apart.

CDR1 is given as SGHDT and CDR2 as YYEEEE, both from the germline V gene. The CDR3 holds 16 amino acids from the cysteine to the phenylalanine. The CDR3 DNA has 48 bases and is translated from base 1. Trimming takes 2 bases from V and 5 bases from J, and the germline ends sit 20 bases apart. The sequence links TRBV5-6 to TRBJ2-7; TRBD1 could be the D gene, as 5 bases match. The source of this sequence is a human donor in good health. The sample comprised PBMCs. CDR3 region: CASSFSFVGRVDEQYF. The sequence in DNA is TGTGCCAGCAGCTTTTCATTCGTCGGCAGGGTGGACGAGCAGTACTTC.